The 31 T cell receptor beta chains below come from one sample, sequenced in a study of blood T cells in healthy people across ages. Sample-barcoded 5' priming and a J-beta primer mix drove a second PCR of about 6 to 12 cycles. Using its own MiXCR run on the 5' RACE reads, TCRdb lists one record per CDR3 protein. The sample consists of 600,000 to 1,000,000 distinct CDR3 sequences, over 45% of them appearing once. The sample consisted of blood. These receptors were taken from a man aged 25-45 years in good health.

The CDR3 DNA follows: TGTGCCAGCAGCTCATCCTCGGCAGCGAACACTGAAGCTTTCTTT. This translates into CASSSSSAANTEAFF. This rearrangement joins TRBV11-1 to TRBJ1-1; no definite D call. Trimming pared 4 bases from V and 1 base from J, leaving 13 bases between. The V gene's germline CDR1 is SGHAT and CDR2 FQDESV (reference sequence). The CDR3 runs 15 residues.

The CDR3 nucleotides are TGTGCCAGCAGATCTAGCGGGAGACGACCGGGGGAGCAGTACTTC. Encoded protein: CASRSSGRRPGEQYF. J is TRBJ2-7 and V is TRBV13; 10 nucleotides agree with TRBD2. V trimming: 6 bases; J trimming: 7 bases; junction bases outside the gene matches: 12. Germline values: CDR1 PRHDT, CDR2 FYEKMQ (reference sequence). The CDR3 is 15 residues long. Full variable domain (rest looked up from reference TRBV13 and TRBJ2-7): AAGVIQSPRHLIKEKRETATLKCYPIPRHDTVYWYQQGPGQDPQFLISFYEKMQSDKGSIPDRFSAQQFSDYHSELNMSSLELGDSALYFCASRSSGRRPGEQYFGPGTRLTVT.

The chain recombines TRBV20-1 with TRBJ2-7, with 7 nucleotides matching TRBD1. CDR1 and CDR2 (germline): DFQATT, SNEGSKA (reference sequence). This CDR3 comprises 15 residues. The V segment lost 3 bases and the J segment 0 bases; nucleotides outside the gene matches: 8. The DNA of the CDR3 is TGCAGTGCTAGTGGGGACAGAGCGATCTCCTACGAGCAGTACTTC. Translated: CSASGDRAISYEQYF.

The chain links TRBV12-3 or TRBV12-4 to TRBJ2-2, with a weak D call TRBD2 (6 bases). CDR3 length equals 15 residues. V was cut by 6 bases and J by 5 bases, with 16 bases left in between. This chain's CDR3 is CASSWQGEVTGELFF. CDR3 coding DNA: TGTGCCAGCAGCTGGCAAGGGGAGGTTACCGGGGAGCTGTTTTTT.

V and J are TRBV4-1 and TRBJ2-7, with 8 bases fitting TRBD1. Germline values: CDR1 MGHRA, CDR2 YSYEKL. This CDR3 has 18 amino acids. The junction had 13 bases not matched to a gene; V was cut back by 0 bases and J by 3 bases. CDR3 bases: TGCGCCAGCAGCCAAGATCAGAGGACAGGGTGGGGGGACTACGAGCAGTACTTC. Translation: CASSQDQRTGWGDYEQYF.

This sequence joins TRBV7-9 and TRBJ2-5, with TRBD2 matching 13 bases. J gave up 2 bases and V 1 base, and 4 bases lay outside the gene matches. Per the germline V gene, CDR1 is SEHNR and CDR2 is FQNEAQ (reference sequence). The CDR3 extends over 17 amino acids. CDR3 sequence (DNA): TGTGCCAGCAGCTTAGGGACTAGCGGGGGATCACAAGAGACCCAGTACTTC. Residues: CASSLGTSGGSQETQYF. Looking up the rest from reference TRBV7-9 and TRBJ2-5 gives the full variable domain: DTGVSQNPRHKITKRGQNVTFRCDPISEHNRLYWYRQTLGQGPEFLTYFQNEAQLEKSRLLSDRFSAERPKGSFSTLEIQRTEQGDSAMYLCASSLGTSGGSQETQYFGPGTRLLVL.

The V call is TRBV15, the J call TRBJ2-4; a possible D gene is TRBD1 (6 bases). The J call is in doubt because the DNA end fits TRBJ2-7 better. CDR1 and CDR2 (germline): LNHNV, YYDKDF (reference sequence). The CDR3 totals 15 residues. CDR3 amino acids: CATSRDSTVPYEQYF. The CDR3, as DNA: TGTGCCACCAGCAGGGACAGCACCGTACCCTACGAGCAGTACTTC.

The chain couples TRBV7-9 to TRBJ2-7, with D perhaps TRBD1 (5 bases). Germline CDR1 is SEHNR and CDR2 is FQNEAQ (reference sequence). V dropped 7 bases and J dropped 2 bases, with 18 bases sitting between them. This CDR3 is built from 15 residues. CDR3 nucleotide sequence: TGTGCCAGCAACGATCTGCGAAGGGGCCCCTACGAGCAGTACTTC. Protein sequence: CASNDLRRGPYEQYF. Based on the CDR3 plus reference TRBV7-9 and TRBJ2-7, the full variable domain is DTGVSQNPRHKITKRGQNVTFRCDPISEHNRLYWYRQTLGQGPEFLTYFQNEAQLEKSRLLSDRFSAERPKGSFSTLEIQRTEQGDSAMYLCASNDLRRGPYEQYFGPGTRLTVT.

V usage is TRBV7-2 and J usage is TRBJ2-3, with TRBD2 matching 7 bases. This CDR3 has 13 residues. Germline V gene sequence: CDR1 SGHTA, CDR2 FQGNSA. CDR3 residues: CATASGSTDTQYF. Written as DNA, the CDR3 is TGTGCGACTGCTAGCGGAAGCACAGATACGCAGTATTTT.

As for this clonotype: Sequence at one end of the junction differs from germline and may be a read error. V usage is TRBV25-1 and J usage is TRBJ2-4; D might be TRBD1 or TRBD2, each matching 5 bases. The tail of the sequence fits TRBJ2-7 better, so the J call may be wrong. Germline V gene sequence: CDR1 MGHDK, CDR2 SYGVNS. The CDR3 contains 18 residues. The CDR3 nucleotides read TGTGCCGGCAGTGAATTCGGGATCCGCGCAACAGGCAACTACGAGCAGTACTTC. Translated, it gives CAGSEFGIRATGNYEQYF.

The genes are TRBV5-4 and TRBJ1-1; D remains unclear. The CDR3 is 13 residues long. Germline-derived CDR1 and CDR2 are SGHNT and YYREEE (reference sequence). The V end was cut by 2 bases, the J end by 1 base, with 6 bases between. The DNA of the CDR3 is TGTGCCAGCAGCTTTCAGCAGAACACTGAAGCTTTCTTT. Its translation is CASSFQQNTEAFF.

The CDR3 sequence: CASSQPTTGGWTEAFF. The CDR3 DNA is TGTGCCAGCAGCCAACCGACGACAGGGGGTTGGACTGAAGCTTTCTTT. The chain uses TRBV4-2 and TRBJ1-1, with 9 bases aligning to TRBD1. The CDR3 length is 16 residues. Looked up from germline, CDR1 is LGHNA and CDR2 is YNFKEQ. V shed 2 bases, J shed 5 bases, and the junction held 9 bases outside the gene matches.

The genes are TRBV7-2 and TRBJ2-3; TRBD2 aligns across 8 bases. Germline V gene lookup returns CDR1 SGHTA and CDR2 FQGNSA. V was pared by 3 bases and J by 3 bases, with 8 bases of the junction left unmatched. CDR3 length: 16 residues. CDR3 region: CASSFRSAGGTDTQYF. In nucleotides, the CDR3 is TGTGCCAGCAGCTTTAGGTCCGCGGGAGGAACAGATACGCAGTATTTT.

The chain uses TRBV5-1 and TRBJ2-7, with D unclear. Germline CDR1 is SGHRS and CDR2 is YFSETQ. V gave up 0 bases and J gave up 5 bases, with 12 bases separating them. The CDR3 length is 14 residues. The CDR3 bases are TGCGCCAGCAGCTTGGCGGACCCTCTCGACGAGCAGTACTTC. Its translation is CASSLADPLDEQYF.

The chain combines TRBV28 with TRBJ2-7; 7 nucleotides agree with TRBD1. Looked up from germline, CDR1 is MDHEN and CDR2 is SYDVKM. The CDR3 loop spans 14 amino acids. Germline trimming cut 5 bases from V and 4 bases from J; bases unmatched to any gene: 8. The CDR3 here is CASSPGDRPYEQYF. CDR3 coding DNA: TGTGCCAGCAGTCCCGGGGACAGACCTTACGAGCAGTACTTC. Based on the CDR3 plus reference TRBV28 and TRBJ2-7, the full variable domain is DVKVTQSSRYLVKRTGEKVFLECVQDMDHENMFWYRQDPGLGLRLIYFSYDVKMKEKGDIPEGYSVSREKKERFSLILESASTNQTSMYLCASSPGDRPYEQYFGPGTRLTVT.

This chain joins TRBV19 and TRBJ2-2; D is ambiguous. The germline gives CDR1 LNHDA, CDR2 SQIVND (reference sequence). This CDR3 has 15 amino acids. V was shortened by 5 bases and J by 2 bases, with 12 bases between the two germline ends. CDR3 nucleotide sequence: TGTGCCAGTAGTCAGTGGCAGCTTAACACCGGGGAGCTGTTTTTT. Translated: CASSQWQLNTGELFF.

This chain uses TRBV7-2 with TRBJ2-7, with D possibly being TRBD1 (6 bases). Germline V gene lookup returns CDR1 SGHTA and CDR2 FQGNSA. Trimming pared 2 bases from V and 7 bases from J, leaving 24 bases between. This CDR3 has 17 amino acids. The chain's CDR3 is CASSLMAPGRGSNEQYF. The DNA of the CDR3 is TGTGCCAGCAGCTTAATGGCCCCGGGCAGGGGAAGCAATGAGCAGTACTTC. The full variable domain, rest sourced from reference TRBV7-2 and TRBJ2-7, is GAGVSQSPSNKVTEKGKDVELRCDPISGHTALYWYRQSLGQGLEFLIYFQGNSAPDKSGLPSDRFSAERTGGSVSTLTIQRTQQEDSAVYLCASSLMAPGRGSNEQYFGPGTRLTVT.

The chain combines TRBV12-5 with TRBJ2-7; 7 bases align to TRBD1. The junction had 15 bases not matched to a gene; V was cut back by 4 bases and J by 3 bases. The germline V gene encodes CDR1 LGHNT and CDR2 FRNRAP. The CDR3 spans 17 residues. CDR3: CASGSTRKGAGYYEQYF. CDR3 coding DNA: TGTGCTAGTGGTTCAACAAGAAAGGGGGCGGGTTACTACGAGCAGTACTTC.

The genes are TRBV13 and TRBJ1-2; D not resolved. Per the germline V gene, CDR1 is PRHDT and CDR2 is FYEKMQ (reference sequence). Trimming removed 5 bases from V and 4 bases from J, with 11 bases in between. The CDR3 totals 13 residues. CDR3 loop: CASSPGEFYGYTF. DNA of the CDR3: TGTGCCAGCAGCCCAGGTGAATTCTATGGCTACACCTTC.

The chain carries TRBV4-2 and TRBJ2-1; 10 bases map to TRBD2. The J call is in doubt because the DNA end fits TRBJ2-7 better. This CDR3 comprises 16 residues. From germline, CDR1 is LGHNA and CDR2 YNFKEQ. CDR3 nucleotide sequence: TGTGCCAGCAGCCAAGTTGGACTAGCGGATACAAATGAGCAGTACTTC. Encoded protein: CASSQVGLADTNEQYF.

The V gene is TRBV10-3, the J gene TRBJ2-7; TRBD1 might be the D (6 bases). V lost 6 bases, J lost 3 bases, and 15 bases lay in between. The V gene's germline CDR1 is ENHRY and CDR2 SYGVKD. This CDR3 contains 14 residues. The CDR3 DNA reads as TGTGCCATCAGGGGGGCCCAACAGGGCTACGAGCAGTACTTC. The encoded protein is CAIRGAQQGYEQYF.

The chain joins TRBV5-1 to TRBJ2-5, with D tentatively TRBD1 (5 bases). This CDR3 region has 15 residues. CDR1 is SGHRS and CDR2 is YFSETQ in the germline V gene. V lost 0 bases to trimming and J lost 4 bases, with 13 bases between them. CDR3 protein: CASSLAGRAGETQYF. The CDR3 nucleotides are TGCGCCAGCAGCTTGGCGGGCAGGGCAGGAGAGACCCAGTACTTC.

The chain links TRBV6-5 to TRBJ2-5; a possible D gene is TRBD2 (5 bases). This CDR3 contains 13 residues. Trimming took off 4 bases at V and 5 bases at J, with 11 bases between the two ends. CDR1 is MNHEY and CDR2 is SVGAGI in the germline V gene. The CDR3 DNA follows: TGTGCCAGCAGTTCCCCTAGCACGGAGACCCAGTACTTC. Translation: CASSSPSTETQYF.

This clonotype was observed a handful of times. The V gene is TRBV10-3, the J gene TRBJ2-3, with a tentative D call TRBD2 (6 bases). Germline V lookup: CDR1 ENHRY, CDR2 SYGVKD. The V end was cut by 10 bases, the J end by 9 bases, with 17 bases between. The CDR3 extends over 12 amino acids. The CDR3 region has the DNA TGTGCCACCTCCGTCGAGGAGGGCACGCAGTATTTT. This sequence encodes CATSVEEGTQYF.

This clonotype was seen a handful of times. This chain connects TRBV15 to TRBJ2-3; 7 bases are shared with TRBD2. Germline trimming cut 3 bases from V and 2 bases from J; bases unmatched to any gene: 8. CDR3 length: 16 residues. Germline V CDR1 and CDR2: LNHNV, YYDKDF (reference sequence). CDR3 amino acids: CATSRPRGEVTDTQYF. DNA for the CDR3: TGTGCCACCAGCAGGCCCCGGGGGGAGGTCACAGATACGCAGTATTTT.

The CDR3 loop reads CASSVAVGRGENIQYF. DNA of the CDR3: TGTGCCAGCAGCGTAGCGGTGGGGAGAGGAGAGAACATTCAGTACTTC. The rearrangement joins TRBV9 to TRBJ2-4; maybe TRBD2 (5 bases). Trimming pared 0 bases from V and 7 bases from J, leaving 17 bases between. Per germline, CDR1 SGDLS and CDR2 YYNGEE. The CDR3 loop spans 16 amino acids.

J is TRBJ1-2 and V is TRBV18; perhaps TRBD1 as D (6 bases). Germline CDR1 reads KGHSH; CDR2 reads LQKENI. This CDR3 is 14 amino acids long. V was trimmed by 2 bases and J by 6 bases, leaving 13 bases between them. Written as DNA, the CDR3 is TGTGCCAGCTCACCAGCCCGGGGGCCGGATGGCTACACCTTC. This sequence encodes CASSPARGPDGYTF. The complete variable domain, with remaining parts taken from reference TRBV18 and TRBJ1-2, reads NAGVMQNPRHLVRRRGQEARLRCSPMKGHSHVYWYRQLPEEGLKFMVYLQKENIIDESGMPKERFSAEFPKEGPSILRIQQVVRGDSAAYFCASSPARGPDGYTFGSGTRLTVV.

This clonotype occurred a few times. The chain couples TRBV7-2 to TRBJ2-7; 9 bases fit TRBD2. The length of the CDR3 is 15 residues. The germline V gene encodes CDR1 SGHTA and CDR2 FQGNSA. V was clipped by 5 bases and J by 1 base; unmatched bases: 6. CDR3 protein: CASSESGGPSYEQYF. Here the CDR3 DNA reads TGTGCCAGCAGCGAAAGCGGGGGGCCTTCCTACGAGCAGTACTTC.

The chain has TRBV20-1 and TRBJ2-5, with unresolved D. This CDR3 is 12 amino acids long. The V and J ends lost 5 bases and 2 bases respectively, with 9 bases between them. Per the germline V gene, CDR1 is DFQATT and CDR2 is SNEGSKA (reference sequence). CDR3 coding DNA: TGCAGTGCTTACAATGATCAAGAGACCCAGTACTTC. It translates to CSAYNDQETQYF.

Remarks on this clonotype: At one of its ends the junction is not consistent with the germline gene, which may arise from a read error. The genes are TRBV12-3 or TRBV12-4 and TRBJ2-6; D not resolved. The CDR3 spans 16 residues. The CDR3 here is CVSTITVPSGANVLTF. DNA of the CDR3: TGTGTCAGCACAATTACAGTTCCCTCTGGGGCCAACGTCCTGACTTTC.

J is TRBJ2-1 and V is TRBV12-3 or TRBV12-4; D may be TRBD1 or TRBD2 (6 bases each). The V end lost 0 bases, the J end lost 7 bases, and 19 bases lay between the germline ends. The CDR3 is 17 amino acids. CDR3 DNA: TGTGCCAGCAGTTTAGCCATTACAGGGTTCCGGGGGAATGAGCAGTTCTTC. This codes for CASSLAITGFRGNEQFF.